The source of this T cell receptor beta chain is a study of blood T cell repertoires in COVID-19 (dated by TCRdb to 2019 to 2021). Broadly, across the study: Samples from collaborators originated in the United States, Italy and Spain and spanned both the acute and convalescent phases of COVID-19. The repertoires were released in a freely available public database intended as a resource for research on the immune response to SARS-CoV-2. Deeply sampled blood TCRbeta repertoires from subjects exposed to, actively infected with, or recovered from COVID-19 were included in the dataset. Samples were obtained from the ongoing ImmuneRACE study (first 160 participants) and from 1,254 subjects provided by 6 global collaborators. Where HLA class I and class II types were available, the types were taken from metadata supplied by the sample provider, not from assay-based typing. The prospective study material was composed of cDNA or gDNA derived from T cells, B-cell-depleted T cells, or PBMCs. Nearly every sample came with metadata listing a de-identified subject ID, COVID-19 status, age in years and sex.

As concerns this clone: Its antigen is currently not known. Per-base qualities were not stored, and no clone one base away is much larger.

At one collaborating source in Seattle, patients were enrolled during active infection and were followed longitudinally through the course of disease. Collaborating institutions collected whole blood in K2EDTA tubes following their own protocols. Collaborator samples were shipped for TCRbeta analysis as frozen whole blood, isolated PBMCs, or DNA extracted from either sample type. Overall results and qualifications from the work: How much clinical and demographic metadata was included differed by source and by participant, and the metadata was provided uncurated.

TCRbeta CDR3 regions were amplified from genomic DNA using the immunoSEQ Assay, a bias-controlled multiplex PCR. The original methods were these. The number of nucleated cells in each sample was estimated from the amplification of reference gene primers within the assay. Sequence reads were collapsed and filtered to measure the absolute abundance of every unique TCRbeta CDR3 rearrangement. Productive Simpson clonality was computed per sample as the square root of Simpson's diversity index over productive rearrangements. The table comes from immuneACCESS by way of TCRdb, which keeps in-frame sequences with V and J called. Part of the clones is missing from these tables; in studies checked, under half for an unresolved V gene and the rest for unknown reasons. For V, J and clone size, that table is used; D and trimming come from the DNA. The sample yields 150,000 or so clones; roughly nine tenths were counted once. Under 15% of the sample is held by the ten biggest clonotypes.

The receptor was derived from a man between 18 and 29 years old with COVID-19, enrolled during active disease. The sequencing sample was made of peripheral blood.

CDR3 protein: CASSLPRTSGRAQETQYF. The DNA reads TGTGCCAGCAGCTTACCTCGGACTAGCGGGAGGGCCCAAGAGACCCAGTACTTC. The chain is made from TRBV7-8 and TRBJ2-5, and TRBD2 matches 15 of the central bases. According to the germline V gene, CDR1 reads SGHVS and CDR2 reads FQNEAQ. The CDR3 holds 18 amino acids from the cysteine to the phenylalanine. The retained sequence is limited to the CDR3, 54 bases, with the frame set at the first base. At the junction V is shortened by 2 bases and J by 1 base; bases outside the gene matches: 5. This CDR3, with the reference TRBV7-8 and TRBJ2-5 proteins standing in past its ends, gives the full variable domain GAGVSQSPRYKVAKRGQDVALRCDPISGHVSLFWYQQALGQGPEFLTYFQNEAQLDKSGLPSDRFFAERPEGSVSTLKIQRTQQEDSAVYLCASSLPRTSGRAQETQYFGPGTRLLVL.